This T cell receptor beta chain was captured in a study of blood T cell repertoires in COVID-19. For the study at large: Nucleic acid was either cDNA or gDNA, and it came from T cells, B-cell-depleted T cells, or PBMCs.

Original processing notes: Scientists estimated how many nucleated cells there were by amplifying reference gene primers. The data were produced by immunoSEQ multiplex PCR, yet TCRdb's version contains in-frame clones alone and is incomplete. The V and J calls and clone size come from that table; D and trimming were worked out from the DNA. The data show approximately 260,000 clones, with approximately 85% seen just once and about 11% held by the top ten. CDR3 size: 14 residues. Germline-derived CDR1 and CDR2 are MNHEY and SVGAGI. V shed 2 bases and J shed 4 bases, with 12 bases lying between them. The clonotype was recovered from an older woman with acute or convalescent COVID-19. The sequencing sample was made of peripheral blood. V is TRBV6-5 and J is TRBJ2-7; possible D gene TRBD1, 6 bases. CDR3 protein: CASSYRDTGYEQYF. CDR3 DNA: TGTGCCAGCAGTTACCGGGACACAGGATACGAGCAGTACTTC.